This TCR beta chain was captured in a study of T cell repertoires in cytomegalovirus infection. TCRdb re-called the reads with MiXCR, one entry per CDR3 protein. Of around 740,000 distinct CDR3 sequences listed, 35% are singletons. Unmatched junction bases numbered 6, after V lost 5 bases and J lost 6 bases. CDR1 MDHEN and CDR2 SYDVKM come from the germline V gene. The CDR3 spans 14 residues. This clonotype has only a few counts. Antigen: not known. Study results and caveats: HLA-C-restricted TCR beta clonotypes specific for CMV led the ex vivo response.

This TCR derives from a human donor in good health (CMV status not recorded). Some clones in this sample may be carry-over from other donors' samples. This chain connects TRBV28 to TRBJ2-7, with 11 bases fitting TRBD1. Source material: PBMCs. CDR3 amino acids: CASSPPGQGGEQYF. In DNA form, the CDR3 reads TGTGCCAGCAGTCCCCCGGGACAGGGGGGCGAGCAGTACTTC.